What follows describes a single T cell receptor (beta chain). The record originates from a study of cytotoxic CD8 clonotypes in ibrutinib-treated CLL. Method: immunoSEQ multiplex PCR; TCRdb's copy keeps in-frame clones and lacks some. This table holds more than 25,000 clones, 76% found once. The sequenced sample was PBMCs, obtained after 36 months of ibrutinib treatment. The TCR comes from a human donor with chronic lymphocytic leukemia.

CDR3 protein: CASSQDQVNTEAFF. The CDR3 DNA reads as TGTGCCAGCAGCCAAGACCAGGTGAACACTGAAGCTTTCTTT. The chain recombines TRBV14 with TRBJ1-1; no clear D. V lost 0 bases and J lost 0, with 5 bases in between. Germline-derived CDR1 and CDR2 are SGHDN and FVKESK. The CDR3 consists of 14 residues.